The clone carrying this T cell receptor beta chain was observed once. TCRdb's copy holds only in-frame clones and misses some; the assay was immunoSEQ multiplex PCR. The data hold approximately 150,000 clones, with roughly 95% observed a single time. This sample is part of a study of control samples from healthy donors and cancer patients. The CDR3 loop spans 15 amino acids. Trimming cost V 3 bases and J 2 bases, with 11 bases left between them. The germline V gene encodes CDR1 SNHLY and CDR2 FYNNEI. The chain combines TRBV2 with TRBJ1-5, with D unresolved. The sequence was collected from a woman aged 25 to 39 in good health. Sequencing was done on a sample of blood. For the CDR3, the DNA is TGTGCCAGCAGTGACAGAGGAAGCCGCAATCAGCCCCAGCATTTT. Protein product: CASSDRGSRNQPQHF.